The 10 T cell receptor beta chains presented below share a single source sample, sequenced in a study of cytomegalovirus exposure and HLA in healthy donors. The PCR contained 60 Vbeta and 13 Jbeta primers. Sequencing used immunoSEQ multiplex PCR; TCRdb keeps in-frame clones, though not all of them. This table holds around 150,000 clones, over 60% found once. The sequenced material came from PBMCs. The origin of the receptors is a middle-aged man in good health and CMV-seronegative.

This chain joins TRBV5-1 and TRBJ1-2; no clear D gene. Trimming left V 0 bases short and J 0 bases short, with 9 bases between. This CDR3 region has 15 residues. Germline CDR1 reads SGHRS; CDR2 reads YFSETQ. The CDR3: CASSLVGGPNYGYTF. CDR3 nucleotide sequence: TGCGCCAGCAGCTTGGTGGGAGGGCCTAACTATGGCTACACCTTC.

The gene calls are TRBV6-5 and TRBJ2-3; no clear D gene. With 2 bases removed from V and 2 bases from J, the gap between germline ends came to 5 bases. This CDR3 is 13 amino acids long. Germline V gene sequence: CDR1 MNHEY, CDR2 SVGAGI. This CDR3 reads CASSYLYTDTQYF. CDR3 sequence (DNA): TGTGCCAGCAGTTACCTATACACAGATACGCAGTATTTT.

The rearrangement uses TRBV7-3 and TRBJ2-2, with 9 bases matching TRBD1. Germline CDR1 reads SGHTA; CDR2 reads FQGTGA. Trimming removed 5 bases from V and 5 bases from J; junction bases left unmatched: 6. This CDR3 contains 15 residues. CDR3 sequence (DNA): TGTGCCAGCAGCACTACAGGGGGCAGGACCGGGGAGCTGTTTTTT. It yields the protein CASSTTGGRTGELFF.

The CDR3 sequence: CASSFLPDTQYF. Here the CDR3 DNA reads TGTGCCAGCAGTTTTCTCCCAGATACGCAGTATTTT. The rearrangement links TRBV28 to TRBJ2-3, with no clear D. Per germline, CDR1 MDHEN and CDR2 SYDVKM. This CDR3 contains 12 residues. V lost 3 bases and J lost 4, with 5 bases in between.

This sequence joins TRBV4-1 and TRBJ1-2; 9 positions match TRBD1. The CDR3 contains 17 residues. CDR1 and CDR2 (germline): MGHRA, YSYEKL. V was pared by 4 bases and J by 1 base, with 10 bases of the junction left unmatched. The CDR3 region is CASSRNFRDRDNYGYTF. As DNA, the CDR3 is TGCGCCAGCAGCCGGAATTTCCGGGACAGGGATAACTATGGCTACACCTTC.

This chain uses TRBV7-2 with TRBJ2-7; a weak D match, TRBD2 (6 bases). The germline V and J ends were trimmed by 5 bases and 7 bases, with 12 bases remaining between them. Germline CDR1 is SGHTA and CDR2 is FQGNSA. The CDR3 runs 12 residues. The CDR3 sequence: CASSPSGGEQYF. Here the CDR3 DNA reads TGTGCCAGCAGCCCCTCTGGGGGGGAGCAGTACTTC.

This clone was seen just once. The CDR3 nucleotides read TGTGCCATCAGAGGGACTAGCGGGACACAAACGAACACCGGGGAGCTGTTTTTT. It yields the protein CAIRGTSGTQTNTGELFF. The chain carries TRBV10-3 and TRBJ2-2; 13 nucleotides align to TRBD2. The CDR3 loop spans 18 amino acids. Unmatched junction bases numbered 7, after V lost 6 bases and J lost 0 bases. In germline, CDR1 is ENHRY, CDR2 SYGVKD.

CDR3 nucleotides: TGCGCCAGCAGCCGCGGGGGGCGGGTGGCTAATGAAAAACTGTTTTTT. This codes for CASSRGGRVANEKLFF. The chain combines TRBV4-1 with TRBJ1-4; maybe TRBD1 (6 bases). This CDR3 is built from 16 residues. Deletions cut 4 bases from V and 3 bases from J, with 15 bases between. CDR1 MGHRA and CDR2 YSYEKL come from the germline V gene.

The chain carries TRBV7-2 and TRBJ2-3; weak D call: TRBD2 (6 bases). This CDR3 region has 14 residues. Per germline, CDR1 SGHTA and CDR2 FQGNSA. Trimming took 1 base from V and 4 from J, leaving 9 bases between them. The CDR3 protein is CASSLVRGADTQYF. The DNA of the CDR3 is TGTGCCAGCAGCTTAGTTCGCGGGGCAGATACGCAGTATTTT.

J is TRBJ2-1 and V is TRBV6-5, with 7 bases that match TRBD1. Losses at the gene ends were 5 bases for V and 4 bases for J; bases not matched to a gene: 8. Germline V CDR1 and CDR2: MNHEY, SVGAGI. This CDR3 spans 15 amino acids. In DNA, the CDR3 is TGTGCCAGCAGTAAACGAAGACAGGGATACAATGAGCAGTTCTTC. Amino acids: CASSKRRQGYNEQFF.